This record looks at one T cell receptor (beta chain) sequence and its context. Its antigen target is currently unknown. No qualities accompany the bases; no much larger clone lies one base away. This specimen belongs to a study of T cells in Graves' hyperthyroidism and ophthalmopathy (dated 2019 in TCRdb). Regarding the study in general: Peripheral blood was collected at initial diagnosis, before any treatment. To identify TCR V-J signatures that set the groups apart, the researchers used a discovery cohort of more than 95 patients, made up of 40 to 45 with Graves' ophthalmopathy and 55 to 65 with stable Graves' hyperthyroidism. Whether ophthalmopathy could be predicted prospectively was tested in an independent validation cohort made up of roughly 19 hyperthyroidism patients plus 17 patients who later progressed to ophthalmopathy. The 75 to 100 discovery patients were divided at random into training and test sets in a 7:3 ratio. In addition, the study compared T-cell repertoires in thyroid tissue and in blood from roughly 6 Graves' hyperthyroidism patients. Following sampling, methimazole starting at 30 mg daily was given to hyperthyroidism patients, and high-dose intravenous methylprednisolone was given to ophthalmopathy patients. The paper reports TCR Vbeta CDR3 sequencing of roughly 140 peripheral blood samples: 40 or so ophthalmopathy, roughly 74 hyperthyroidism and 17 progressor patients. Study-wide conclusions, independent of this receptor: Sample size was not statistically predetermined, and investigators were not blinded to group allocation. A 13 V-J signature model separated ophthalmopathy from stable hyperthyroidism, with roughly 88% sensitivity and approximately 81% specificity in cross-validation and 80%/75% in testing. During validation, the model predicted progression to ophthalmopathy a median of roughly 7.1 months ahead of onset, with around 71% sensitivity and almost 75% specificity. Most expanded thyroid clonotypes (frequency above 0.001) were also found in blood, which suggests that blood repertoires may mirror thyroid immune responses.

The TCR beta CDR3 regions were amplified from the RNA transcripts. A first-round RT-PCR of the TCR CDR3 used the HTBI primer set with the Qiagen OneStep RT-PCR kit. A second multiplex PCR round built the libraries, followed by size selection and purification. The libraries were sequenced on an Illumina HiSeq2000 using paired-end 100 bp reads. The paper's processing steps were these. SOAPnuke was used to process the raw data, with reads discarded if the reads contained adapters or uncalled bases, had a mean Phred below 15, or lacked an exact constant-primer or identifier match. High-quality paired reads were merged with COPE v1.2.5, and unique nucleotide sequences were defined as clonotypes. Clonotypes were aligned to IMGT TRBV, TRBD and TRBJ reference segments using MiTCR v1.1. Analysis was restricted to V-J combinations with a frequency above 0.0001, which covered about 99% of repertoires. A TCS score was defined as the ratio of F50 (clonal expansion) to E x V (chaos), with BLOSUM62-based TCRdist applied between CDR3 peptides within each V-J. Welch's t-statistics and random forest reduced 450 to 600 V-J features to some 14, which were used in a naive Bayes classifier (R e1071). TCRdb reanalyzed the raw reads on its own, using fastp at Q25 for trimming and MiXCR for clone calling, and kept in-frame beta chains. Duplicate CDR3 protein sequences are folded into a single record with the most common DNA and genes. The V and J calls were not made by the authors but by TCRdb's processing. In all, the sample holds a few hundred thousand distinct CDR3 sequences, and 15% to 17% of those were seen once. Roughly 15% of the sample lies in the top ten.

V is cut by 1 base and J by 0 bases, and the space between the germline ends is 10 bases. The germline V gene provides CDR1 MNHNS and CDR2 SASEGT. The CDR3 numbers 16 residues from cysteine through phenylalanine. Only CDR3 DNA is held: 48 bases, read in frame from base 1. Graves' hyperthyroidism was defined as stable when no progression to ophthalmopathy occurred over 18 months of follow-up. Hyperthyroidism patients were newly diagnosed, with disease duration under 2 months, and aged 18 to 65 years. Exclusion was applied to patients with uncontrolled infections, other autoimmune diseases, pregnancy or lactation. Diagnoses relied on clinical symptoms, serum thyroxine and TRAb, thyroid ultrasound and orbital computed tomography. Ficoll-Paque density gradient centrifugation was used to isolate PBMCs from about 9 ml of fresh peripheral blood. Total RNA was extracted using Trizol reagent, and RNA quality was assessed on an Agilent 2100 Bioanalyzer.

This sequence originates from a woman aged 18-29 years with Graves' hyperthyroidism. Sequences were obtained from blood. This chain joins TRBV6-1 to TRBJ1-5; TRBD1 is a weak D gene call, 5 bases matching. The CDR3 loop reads CASSEVWGLSNQPQHF. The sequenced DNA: TGTGCCAGCAGTGAAGTTTGGGGACTTAGCAATCAGCCCCAGCATTTT.